The 18 T cell receptor beta chains below all came from one sample that was sequenced in a study of cytomegalovirus exposure and HLA in healthy donors (dated by TCRdb to 2017 to 2019). The receptor library was made with the immunoSEQ multiplex PCR assay. For the multiplex PCR, a mixture combining 60 forward primers for TCR Vbeta segments and 13 reverse primers for TCR Jbeta segments was used. TCRdb mirrors the immuneACCESS table, restricted to in-frame sequences. Some clones are absent from its copies; in checked studies, under half trace to an unresolved V gene, and the reason for the others is unknown. For this sample there are 100,000 to 150,000 clones; more than 55% appear just once. The ten largest clones add up to about 1.6% of the sample. Sample: PBMCs. The receptors come from a man between 18 and 29 years old in good health and CMV-seronegative.

This chain uses TRBV6-5 with TRBJ2-1; D is uncertain. In germline, CDR1 is MNHEY, CDR2 SVGAGI. This CDR3 has 11 amino acids. The V gene lost 5 bases and the J gene lost 7 bases, with 6 bases spanning the gap. The CDR3 nucleotides read TGTGCCAGCAGTACGAGTAATGAGCAGTTCTTC. It specifies CASSTSNEQFF.

This clone was observed a single time. The same CDR3 arises from other DNA sequences in this sample as well. V gene TRBV7-8 combines with J gene TRBJ2-7; 7 bases align to TRBD1. The CDR3 totals 13 residues. Trimming removed 5 bases from V and 6 bases from J; junction bases left unmatched: 7. Germline V gene data show CDR1 as SGHVS and CDR2 as FQNEAQ. This CDR3 reads CASSPRQGGEQYF. CDR3 DNA sequence: TGTGCCAGCAGCCCGAGACAGGGTGGCGAGCAGTACTTC.

The V and J genes are TRBV6-5 and TRBJ2-1; perhaps TRBD1 as D (5 bases). Germline loops: CDR1 MNHEY, CDR2 SVGAGI. V was pared by 7 bases and J by 12 bases, with 25 bases between. This CDR3 contains 15 residues. This CDR3 is CASNPVGLTLVAQFF. For the CDR3, the DNA is TGTGCCAGCAACCCGGTGGGGCTGACCCTTGTGGCGCAGTTCTTC.

The V gene is TRBV4-3, the J gene TRBJ1-6; D is unresolved. The CDR3 has 16 amino acids. Germline V lookup: CDR1 LGHNA, CDR2 YSLEER. Deletions cut 0 bases from V and 3 bases from J, with 9 bases between. CDR3 nucleotide sequence: TGCGCCAGCAGCCAAGAACCCCAGGTCTATAATTCACCCCTCCACTTT. Protein sequence: CASSQEPQVYNSPLHF.

J is TRBJ2-6 and V is TRBV9, with D perhaps TRBD1 (5 bases). The CDR3 spans 18 residues. The ends were cut back, 0 bases at V and 3 bases at J, with 16 bases in the middle. The germline V gene has CDR1 SGDLS and CDR2 YYNGEE. CDR3 loop: CASSVVGQGRLGANVLTF. The CDR3 bases are TGTGCCAGCAGCGTAGTGGGGCAGGGTAGGCTTGGGGCCAACGTCCTGACTTTC.

The chain carries TRBV4-1 and TRBJ2-2; no clear D. The CDR3 spans 16 residues. The germline gives CDR1 MGHRA, CDR2 YSYEKL. V was shortened by 3 bases and J by 2 bases, with 13 bases between the two germline ends. DNA of the CDR3: TGCGCCAGCAGCCAGGCCCCAAATGTTAACACCGGGGAGCTGTTTTTT. It codes for CASSQAPNVNTGELFF.

The V and J genes are TRBV29-1 and TRBJ1-2; 8 nucleotides match TRBD1. Germline V CDR1 and CDR2: SQVTM, ANQGSEA. The V and J ends lost 3 bases and 5 bases, in that order; junction bases with no gene match: 11. The CDR3 covers 15 residues. The CDR3 sequence: CSVDRRQGRGYGYTF. The CDR3 DNA reads TGCAGCGTTGACCGCCGACAGGGGAGGGGATATGGCTACACCTTC.

The chain couples TRBV5-6 to TRBJ2-3; TRBD1 might be the D (6 bases). Germline V gene data show CDR1 as SGHDT and CDR2 as YYEEEE. The CDR3 covers 16 residues. V was pared by 1 base and J by 1 base, with 13 bases between. The CDR3, as DNA: TGTGCCAGCAGCTTGCGGGTTTCAGGGGGCACAGATACGCAGTATTTT. Translation gives CASSLRVSGGTDTQYF. Looking up the rest from reference TRBV5-6 and TRBJ2-3 gives the full variable domain: DAGVTQSPTHLIKTRGQQVTLRCSPKSGHDTVSWYQQALGQGPQFIFQYYEEEERQRGNFPDRFSGHQFPNYSSELNVNALLLGDSALYLCASSLRVSGGTDTQYFGPGTRLTVL.

The chain recombines TRBV5-1 with TRBJ2-3, with D unclear. The germline V gene encodes CDR1 SGHRS and CDR2 YFSETQ. V lost 0 bases and J 4 bases, leaving 12 bases between the germline ends. This CDR3 has 15 amino acids. The CDR3 sequence: CASSLVYPGPDTQYF. The CDR3 nucleotides read TGCGCCAGCAGCTTGGTGTATCCGGGTCCAGATACGCAGTATTTT.

V is TRBV5-6 and J is TRBJ2-1; 12 bases match TRBD2. J gave up 7 bases and V 5 bases, and 10 bases lay outside the gene matches. This CDR3 spans 16 amino acids. From germline, CDR1 is SGHDT and CDR2 YYEEEE. CDR3 in amino acids: CASSKYHLAGGNEQFF. The CDR3 bases are TGTGCCAGCAGTAAATATCACCTAGCGGGAGGGAATGAGCAGTTCTTC. The variable domain in full, with the rest retrieved from reference TRBV5-6 and TRBJ2-1, is DAGVTQSPTHLIKTRGQQVTLRCSPKSGHDTVSWYQQALGQGPQFIFQYYEEEERQRGNFPDRFSGHQFPNYSSELNVNALLLGDSALYLCASSKYHLAGGNEQFFGPGTRLTVL.

The rearrangement uses TRBV10-1 and TRBJ1-2; TRBD1 aligns across 9 bases. V lost 10 bases and J lost 3; bases outside the gene matches: 15. The CDR3 spans 16 residues. Per germline, CDR1 WNHNN and CDR2 SYGVQD (reference sequence). CDR3 loop: CAIPGTGILRDYGYTF. CDR3 bases: TGCGCCATCCCCGGGACAGGGATTCTAAGGGACTATGGCTACACCTTC.

The genes are TRBV19 and TRBJ1-5; no firm D call. The CDR3 loop spans 12 amino acids. CDR1 LNHDA and CDR2 SQIVND come from the germline V gene (reference sequence). With 3 bases removed from V and 6 bases from J, the gap between germline ends came to 6 bases. CDR3 DNA: TGTGCCAGTAGTATCGGGAGTCAGCCCCAGCATTTT. Residues: CASSIGSQPQHF.

The V gene is TRBV4-2, the J gene TRBJ2-3, with a tentative D call TRBD1 (5 bases). This CDR3 region has 12 residues. V lost 4 bases and J lost 6, with 8 bases in between. CDR1 and CDR2 from the germline V gene are LGHNA and YNFKEQ. The CDR3 region is CASSPKGDTQYF. For the CDR3, the DNA is TGTGCCAGCAGCCCCAAGGGGGATACGCAGTATTTT.

The CDR3 reads CAWSGGQGTYEQYF. DNA for the CDR3: TGTGCCTGGAGTGGGGGACAGGGCACCTACGAGCAGTACTTC. The chain carries TRBV30 and TRBJ2-7; 9 positions match TRBD1. There are 14 residues in the CDR3. Germline assignment: CDR1 GTSNPN and CDR2 SVGIG (reference sequence). After removal of 1 base from V and 2 bases from J, the junction contained 3 bases not matched to a gene.

The V call is TRBV15, the J call TRBJ1-2; D possibly corresponds to TRBD1 (6 bases). CDR1 LNHNV and CDR2 YYDKDF come from the germline V gene (reference sequence). This CDR3 region has 14 residues. Trimming removed 3 bases at V and 8 bases at J, with 16 bases between. The CDR3 nucleotides read TGTGCCACCAGCAGTTACAGGGAGATGGGGGGCTACACCTTC. Protein product: CATSSYREMGGYTF. The full variable domain, rest sourced from reference TRBV15 and TRBJ1-2, is DAMVIQNPRYQVTQFGKPVTLSCSQTLNHNVMYWYQQKSSQAPKLLFHYYDKDFNNEADTPDNFQSRRPNTSFCFLDIRSPGLGDTAMYLCATSSYREMGGYTFGSGTRLTVV.

J is TRBJ2-1 and V is TRBV7-9; D remains unclear. Germline CDR1 SEHNR, CDR2 FQNEAQ (reference sequence). This CDR3 has 11 residues. V lost 5 bases and J lost 8, with 7 bases in between. This chain's CDR3 is CASSPLDEQFF. The CDR3 nucleotides are TGTGCCAGCAGCCCCCTCGATGAGCAGTTCTTC.

This clone was observed a handful of times. The CDR3 DNA sequence: TGTGCCAGCAGATGGGGGAGGGCTAGCGGGCTGGAAGAGCAGTACTTC. Amino acid sequence: CASRWGRASGLEEQYF. The V gene is TRBV5-6, the J gene TRBJ2-7, with 8 bases fitting TRBD2. Germline V gene data show CDR1 as SGHDT and CDR2 as YYEEEE. CDR3 length: 16 amino acids. J gave up 7 bases and V 5 bases, and 17 bases lay outside the gene matches.

This clone was detected once. The rearrangement joins TRBV29-1 to TRBJ2-7; 13 bases fit TRBD2. The CDR3 has 14 residues. V gave up 5 bases and J gave up 3 bases; unmatched junction bases: 4. Looked up from germline, CDR1 is SQVTM and CDR2 is ANQGSEA. CDR3 nucleotides: TGCAGCGTTTTCGGGACTAGCGGGGTCTACGAGCAGTACTTC. Protein product: CSVFGTSGVYEQYF.